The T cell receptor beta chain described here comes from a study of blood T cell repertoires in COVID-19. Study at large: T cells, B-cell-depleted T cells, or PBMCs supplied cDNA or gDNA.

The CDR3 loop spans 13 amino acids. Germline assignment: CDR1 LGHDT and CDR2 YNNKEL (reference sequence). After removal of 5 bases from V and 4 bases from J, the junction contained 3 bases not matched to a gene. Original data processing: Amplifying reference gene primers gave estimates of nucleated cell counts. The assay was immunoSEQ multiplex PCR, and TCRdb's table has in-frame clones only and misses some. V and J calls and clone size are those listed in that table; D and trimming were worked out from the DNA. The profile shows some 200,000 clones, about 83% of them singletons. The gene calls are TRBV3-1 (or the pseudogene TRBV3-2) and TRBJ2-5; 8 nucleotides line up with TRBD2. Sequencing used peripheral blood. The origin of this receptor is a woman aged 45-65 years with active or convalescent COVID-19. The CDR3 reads CASSTAGVETQYF. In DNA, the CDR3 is TGTGCCAGCAGCACAGCGGGAGTAGAGACCCAGTACTTC.